This TCR beta chain was sequenced in a study of cytomegalovirus exposure and HLA in healthy donors. Germline values: CDR1 LNHDA, CDR2 SQIVND (reference sequence). The CDR3 has 15 residues. The ends were cut back, 6 bases at V and 5 bases at J, with 17 bases in the middle. With respect to this clone: Its target is not known.

Study conclusions and caveats: Three of the chains that were CMV-associated were confirmed in vitro to be specific for CMV antigens. The study carried out a later analysis of TCR beta sequences. It associated roughly 17,000 of them with specific HLA alleles at a false discovery rate of 0.05. As immune exposure information, only CMV serostatus was available.

Primers: 60 Vbeta forward and 13 Jbeta reverse. Assay: immunoSEQ multiplex PCR; the TCRdb copy retains only in-frame clones and omits some. Of around 110,000 clones detected, roughly 79% appear once; the ten largest clones hold around 4.2%. The genes are TRBV19 and TRBJ2-1, with D perhaps matching TRBD1 (7 bases). The sequencing input was PBMCs. This TCR was sampled from a woman aged 25-40 years in good health and CMV-seronegative. CDR3 amino acids: CASSLGGTANNEQFF. CDR3 DNA sequence: TGTGCCAGTAGCCTTGGGGGGACAGCGAACAATGAGCAGTTCTTC.